A selection of T cell receptor beta chains follows, all from one sample in a study of cytomegalovirus exposure and HLA in healthy donors. Method: immunoSEQ multiplex PCR; TCRdb's copy keeps in-frame clones and lacks some. The repertoire holds approximately 90,000 clones, 85% seen once, with about 7.7% in the top ten. Sequencing used PBMCs. Receptors originate from a man aged 40-49 years in good health and CMV-seropositive. CDR3s include the opening cysteine and the closing phenylalanine or tryptophan. Fields, in order: J gene, clone size, V gene, D gene, CDR3 DNA, CDR3 protein. A D gene is named only where the DNA matches it firmly. Some rows mark clone size as missing; the rest say once, few, many or name a class of expanded clone.

j_gene: TRBJ1-2; abundance: -; v_gene: TRBV27; d_gene: TRBD1; CDR3nt: TGTGCCAGCAGCGAGACAGGGGGCATCGGCTACACCTTC; CDR3aa: CASSETGGIGYTF
j_gene: TRBJ1-5; abundance: -; v_gene: TRBV11-2; d_gene: TRBD1; CDR3nt: TGTGCCAGCAGCTCCTCTGGGACAGGGGTTAATCAGCCCCAGCATTTT; CDR3aa: CASSSSGTGVNQPQHF
j_gene: TRBJ2-7; abundance: -; v_gene: TRBV7-9; d_gene: TRBD2; CDR3nt: TGTGCCAGCAGCTTTAAAGCGGGAGGCGACTACGAGCAGTACTTC; CDR3aa: CASSFKAGGDYEQYF
j_gene: TRBJ1-1; abundance: -; v_gene: TRBV5-1; d_gene: TRBD1; CDR3nt: TGCGCCAGCAGCCCGGACGTATTCGGGGACAGCGAAGCTTTCTTT; CDR3aa: CASSPDVFGDSEAFF
j_gene: TRBJ1-1; abundance: -; v_gene: TRBV29-1; d_gene: TRBD1; CDR3nt: TGCAGCGCAGGGACAGGGCTCTCTGAAGCTTTCTTT; CDR3aa: CSAGTGLSEAFF
j_gene: TRBJ2-6; abundance: once; v_gene: TRBV6-5; d_gene: -; CDR3nt: TGTGCCAGCAGCTACGATAGCTCTGGGGCCAACGTCCTGACTTTC; CDR3aa: CASSYDSSGANVLTF
j_gene: TRBJ1-1; abundance: -; v_gene: TRBV7-5; d_gene: -; CDR3nt: TGTGCCAGAAGCTCAAAGACGGTTCGCGGCACTGAAGCTTTCTTT; CDR3aa: CARSSKTVRGTEAFF
j_gene: TRBJ2-5; abundance: -; v_gene: TRBV6-1; d_gene: -; CDR3nt: TGTGCCAGCTCCCTCCGTCTCGAGACCCAGTACTTC; CDR3aa: CASSLRLETQYF
j_gene: TRBJ2-7; abundance: -; v_gene: TRBV15; d_gene: -; CDR3nt: TGTGCCACCAGCAGAGTCAGGGATGCAAGCGAGCAGTACTTC; CDR3aa: CATSRVRDASEQYF
j_gene: TRBJ1-1; abundance: -; v_gene: TRBV19; d_gene: -; CDR3nt: TGTGCCAGTAGTGACTCAGGGCAGGGTAGGACTGAAGCTTTCTTT; CDR3aa: CASSDSGQGRTEAFF
j_gene: TRBJ1-5; abundance: -; v_gene: TRBV6-5; d_gene: -; CDR3nt: TGTGCCAGCAGCCGTGACAGTAGCAATCAGCCCCAGCATTTT; CDR3aa: CASSRDSSNQPQHF
j_gene: TRBJ2-5; abundance: -; v_gene: TRBV15; d_gene: -; CDR3nt: TGTGCCACCAGCAGAGCCAGGGATGGTAGAGAGACCCAGTACTTC; CDR3aa: CATSRARDGRETQYF
j_gene: TRBJ2-5; abundance: -; v_gene: TRBV11-1; d_gene: TRBD2; CDR3nt: TGTGCCAGCAGCCTAGCGGGAGGGCCTGGGACCCAGTACTTC; CDR3aa: CASSLAGGPGTQYF
j_gene: TRBJ2-5; abundance: -; v_gene: TRBV6-5; d_gene: TRBD1; CDR3nt: TGTGCCAGCAGTTACTCGACAGGTGCAGGGGGAGAGACCCAGTACTTC; CDR3aa: CASSYSTGAGGETQYF
j_gene: TRBJ2-5; abundance: -; v_gene: TRBV10-2; d_gene: TRBD1; CDR3nt: TGCGCCAGCAGTGAACAGGGGGCGAGGGAGACCCAGTACTTC; CDR3aa: CASSEQGARETQYF
j_gene: TRBJ1-1; abundance: -; v_gene: TRBV5-1; d_gene: -; CDR3nt: TGCGCCAGCAGCGTCTACGACGCGGGAGGGACTGAAGCTTTCTTT; CDR3aa: CASSVYDAGGTEAFF
j_gene: TRBJ2-1; abundance: once; v_gene: TRBV7-7; d_gene: TRBD2; CDR3nt: TGTGCTAGCAGCCCAGGGACTAGAGCGGGGAATGAGCAGTTCTTC; CDR3aa: CASSPGTRAGNEQFF
j_gene: TRBJ1-2; abundance: -; v_gene: TRBV14; d_gene: -; CDR3nt: TGTGCCAGCAGCCTTGACAGGACCTATGGCTACACCTTC; CDR3aa: CASSLDRTYGYTF
j_gene: TRBJ2-5; abundance: -; v_gene: TRBV19; d_gene: TRBD1; CDR3nt: TGTGCCAGTAGAAAGACAGGGCGGGAGACCCAGTACTTC; CDR3aa: CASRKTGRETQYF
j_gene: TRBJ2-5; abundance: -; v_gene: TRBV5-6; d_gene: TRBD1; CDR3nt: TGTGCCAGCAGCGGCCGGGACAGGGCTTTGGGGGAGCAGTACTTC; CDR3aa: CASSGRDRALGEQYF
j_gene: TRBJ1-5; abundance: -; v_gene: TRBV6-1; d_gene: -; CDR3nt: TGTGCCAGCAGTGAAGCCGGTAGCAATCAGCCCCAGCATTTT; CDR3aa: CASSEAGSNQPQHF
j_gene: TRBJ2-7; abundance: -; v_gene: TRBV27; d_gene: -; CDR3nt: TGTGCCAGCGGTCGGAGCGGATACTCCTACGAGCAGTACTTC; CDR3aa: CASGRSGYSYEQYF
j_gene: TRBJ2-1; abundance: -; v_gene: TRBV27; d_gene: TRBD1; CDR3nt: TGTGCCAGCAGTTCTCGGACAGGTGGGTCCTACAATGAGCAGTTCTTC; CDR3aa: CASSSRTGGSYNEQFF
j_gene: TRBJ2-7; abundance: -; v_gene: TRBV6-6; d_gene: TRBD2; CDR3nt: TGTGCCAGCAGTTACTCGGGACTAGCGGGAGGGGAGCAGTACTTC; CDR3aa: CASSYSGLAGGEQYF
j_gene: TRBJ1-1; abundance: -; v_gene: TRBV20-1; d_gene: -; CDR3nt: TGCAGTGCTGGACCCGGGACTAGTACTTTCTTT; CDR3aa: CSAGPGTSTFF
j_gene: TRBJ2-5; abundance: -; v_gene: TRBV2; d_gene: -; CDR3nt: TGTGCCAGCAGGGTACAGGGAGGGGTAAAGACCCAGTACTTC; CDR3aa: CASRVQGGVKTQYF
j_gene: TRBJ2-7; abundance: -; v_gene: TRBV7-9; d_gene: TRBD2; CDR3nt: TGTGCCAGCAGCTTAGATCGGGAGGCGGGAGGATTCGATTACGAGCAGTACTTC; CDR3aa: CASSLDREAGGFDYEQYF
j_gene: TRBJ1-4; abundance: -; v_gene: TRBV15; d_gene: -; CDR3nt: TGTGCCACCAGGGAGGGAGGCGAAAAACTGTTTTTT; CDR3aa: CATREGGEKLFF
j_gene: TRBJ1-1; abundance: -; v_gene: TRBV2; d_gene: -; CDR3nt: TGTGCCAGCAGTGATTTTATCTTGGAGGCTTTCTTT; CDR3aa: CASSDFILEAFF
j_gene: TRBJ2-3; abundance: -; v_gene: TRBV28; d_gene: -; CDR3nt: TGTGCCAGCAGTTTGTCTGCGGGCGGAGATACGCAGTATTTT; CDR3aa: CASSLSAGGDTQYF
j_gene: TRBJ2-5; abundance: -; v_gene: TRBV2; d_gene: -; CDR3nt: TGTGCCAGCAGTGTCGGGAGTGTAGAGACCCAGTACTTC; CDR3aa: CASSVGSVETQYF
j_gene: TRBJ2-7; abundance: -; v_gene: TRBV7-9; d_gene: TRBD1; CDR3nt: TGTGCCAGCAGCTTCGGGGACACTCGCGGACAGGGGAACGACGAGCAGTACTTC; CDR3aa: CASSFGDTRGQGNDEQYF
j_gene: TRBJ1-1; abundance: -; v_gene: TRBV10-1; d_gene: -; CDR3nt: TGCGCCAGCAGTGAGACAGTTAACACTGAAGCTTTCTTT; CDR3aa: CASSETVNTEAFF